This entry features one T cell receptor (beta chain) sequence. Trimming removed 1 base from V and 4 bases from J, with 16 bases in between. Germline CDR1 MGHRA, CDR2 YSYEKL. The CDR3 sequence is 16 residues long. In the authors' workflow: Reference gene primer amplification gave nucleated cell count estimates. Only in-frame clones appear in the TCRdb table, and some are missing; sequencing was by immunoSEQ multiplex PCR. V, J and clone size were drawn from that table, and D and trimming were deduced from the DNA. This sample has 180,000 or so clones, with almost 90% found just once. The data derive from a study of blood T cell repertoires in COVID-19. In the study overall: PBMCs, B-cell-depleted T cells, or T cells provided the cDNA or gDNA that made up the material.

The receptor comes from a man between 45 and 60 years old with acute or convalescent COVID-19. Material for sequencing was peripheral blood. V and J are TRBV4-1 and TRBJ1-2; maybe TRBD1 (5 bases). CDR3 nucleotide sequence: TGCGCCAGCAGCCAAGGGGGACTTTCAAGTTTCTATGGCTACACCTTC. Translating it yields CASSQGGLSSFYGYTF.